The 30 T cell receptor beta chains below were found in one sample sequenced in a study of blood T cell repertoires in COVID-19. Assay used: immunoSEQ multiplex PCR; TCRdb lists only in-frame clones, some missing. Counted here are about 400,000 clones, more than 80% occurring once; the ten biggest clones make up roughly 1.4%. The sequencing input was peripheral blood. All receptors come from a woman aged 25 to 39 with active or convalescent COVID-19.

This sequence joins TRBV7-2 and TRBJ1-3; D is unresolved. This CDR3 spans 15 amino acids. V lost 4 bases and J 3 bases, leaving 13 bases between the germline ends. Germline V lookup: CDR1 SGHTA, CDR2 FQGNSA. The CDR3 sequence is CASSSLGVGGNTIYF. In DNA form, the CDR3 reads TGTGCCAGCAGCTCTCTAGGCGTGGGTGGAAACACCATATATTTT.

J is TRBJ2-1 and V is TRBV2, with D possibly matching TRBD1 (8 bases). Germline V gives CDR1 SNHLY, CDR2 FYNNEI. The CDR3 has 15 amino acids. V was trimmed by 8 bases and J by 7 bases, leaving 21 bases between them. CDR3 DNA sequence: TGTGCCAGCGGCGGGGGCAGGGGGCCGGATAATGAGCAGTTCTTC. As protein: CASGGGRGPDNEQFF.

The V and J genes are TRBV4-1 and TRBJ1-3; TRBD1 agrees at 9 bases. CDR1 is MGHRA, CDR2 YSYEKL, per germline. V trimming: 4 bases; J trimming: 2 bases; junction bases outside the gene matches: 6. The CDR3 is 16 residues long. The CDR3 loop reads CASSPGTGLTGNTIYF. CDR3 DNA: TGCGCCAGCAGCCCCGGGACAGGGCTTACTGGAAACACCATATATTTT.

The V and J genes are TRBV4-2 and TRBJ1-6; D uncertain. Germline loops: CDR1 LGHNA, CDR2 YNFKEQ. The CDR3 is made up of 12 amino acids. Trimming shortened V by 7 bases and J by 8 bases, and 9 bases separated the two germline ends. The CDR3 spells CASKGGDSPLHF. In DNA form, the CDR3 reads TGTGCCAGCAAAGGCGGGGATTCACCCCTCCACTTT.

V gene TRBV19 combines with J gene TRBJ2-7; 7 nucleotides align to TRBD1. The CDR3 has 14 residues. CDR1 and CDR2 from the germline V gene are LNHDA and SQIVND (reference sequence). With 10 bases clipped from V and 1 base from J, the junction kept 10 bases outside the gene matches. CDR3 DNA sequence: TGTGCCACCTCTGGGGACAGCATTTCCTACGAGCAGTACTTC. This gives the protein CATSGDSISYEQYF. The entire variable domain, with the rest obtained from reference TRBV19 and TRBJ2-7, is as follows: DGGITQSPKYLFRKEGQNVTLSCEQNLNHDAMYWYRQDPGQGLRLIYYSQIVNDFQKGDIAEGYSVSREKKESFPLTVTSAQKNPTAFYLCATSGDSISYEQYFGPGTRLTVT.

The chain recombines TRBV23-1 with TRBJ2-1; TRBD1 matches at 10 bases. TRBV23-1 belongs to the ORF category, with a function that is uncertain. J was trimmed by 8 bases and V by 8 bases; bases with no gene match: 15. The CDR3 length is 16 residues. The CDR3 DNA is TGCGCCAGCCTGAACCGACAGGGGGCAGTAAGTGATGAGCAGTTCTTC. The encoded protein is CASLNRQGAVSDEQFF.

The chain has TRBV5-1 and TRBJ2-4; D might be TRBD1 (5 bases). Germline V gene lookup returns CDR1 SGHRS and CDR2 YFSETQ. V was cut by 0 bases and J by 8 bases, with 15 bases left in between. The CDR3 has 15 residues. CDR3 nucleotides: TGCGCCAGCAGCTTGGAGGCAGGGATTTGGGACATTCAGTACTTC. It specifies CASSLEAGIWDIQYF.

This chain links TRBV12-5 with TRBJ1-1; 7 bases match TRBD1. V lost 5 bases, J lost 3 bases, and 6 bases stayed unmatched. Germline values: CDR1 LGHNT, CDR2 FRNRAP. This CDR3 is 14 amino acids long. The CDR3 reads CASGPWDSDTEAFF. CDR3 nucleotides: TGTGCTAGTGGTCCATGGGACAGCGACACTGAAGCTTTCTTT. Variable domain in full (rest from reference TRBV12-5 and TRBJ1-1): DARVTQTPRHKVTEMGQEVTMRCQPILGHNTVFWYRQTMMQGLELLAYFRNRAPLDDSGMPKDRFSAEMPDATLATLKIQPSEPRDSAVYFCASGPWDSDTEAFFGQGTRLTVV.

This chain joins TRBV3-1 (or the pseudogene TRBV3-2) and TRBJ2-1; 7 bases map to TRBD2. CDR1 and CDR2 (germline): LGHDT, YNNKEL (reference sequence). The CDR3 contains 13 residues. V was pared by 1 base and J by 9 bases, with 3 bases of the junction left unmatched. The CDR3 protein is CASSQAGGTEQFF. CDR3 sequence (DNA): TGTGCCAGCAGCCAAGCCGGGGGGACTGAGCAGTTCTTC.

The rearrangement joins TRBV19 to TRBJ2-3, with 11 bases fitting TRBD2. CDR3 length equals 14 residues. The V segment lost 4 bases and the J segment 5 bases; nucleotides outside the gene matches: 2. In germline, CDR1 is LNHDA, CDR2 SQIVND (reference sequence). CDR3 DNA sequence: TGTGCCAGTAGTAACGGACTAGCGGGAGATACGCAGTATTTT. Translated, it gives CASSNGLAGDTQYF.

This clone was picked up one time. The gene calls are TRBV18 and TRBJ1-6; D is perhaps TRBD1 (6 bases). The CDR3 extends over 15 amino acids. Looked up from germline, CDR1 is KGHSH and CDR2 is LQKENI. Trimming removed 3 bases from V and 5 bases from J, with 11 bases in between. CDR3 loop: CASSPRQDDNSPLHF. CDR3 nucleotide sequence: TGTGCCAGCTCACCCAGACAGGACGATAATTCACCCCTCCACTTT.

The chain carries TRBV25-1 and TRBJ1-5, with TRBD1 matching 9 bases. The CDR3 runs to 16 residues. Germline-derived CDR1 and CDR2 are MGHDK and SYGVNS. V shed 4 bases, J shed 4 bases, and the junction held 8 bases outside the gene matches. CDR3 coding DNA: TGTGCCAGCAGTGGGGGGGGACAGGGTAAAAATCAGCCCCAGCATTTT. Translating it yields CASSGGGQGKNQPQHF.

This CDR3 reads CASSLQGANEAFF. The CDR3 DNA reads as TGTGCCAGCAGCCTACAGGGGGCGAATGAAGCTTTCTTT. V gene TRBV3-1 (or the pseudogene TRBV3-2) combines with J gene TRBJ1-1, with 9 bases identical to TRBD1. Germline V gives CDR1 LGHDT, CDR2 YNNKEL (reference sequence). V was pared by 4 bases and J by 7 bases, with 4 bases of the junction left unmatched. The CDR3 runs to 13 residues.

The chain employs TRBV21-1 and TRBJ2-7; the table calls TRBD2, which could not be checked here. TRBV21-1 is noted as a pseudogene. The length of the CDR3 is 18 residues. This CDR3 reads CASSKPNQGTSGSYEQYF. CDR3 coding DNA: TGTGCCAGCAGCAAACCTAATCAGGGGACTAGCGGATCCTACGAGCAGTACTTC.

In this sample, this clone turned up a few times. The rearrangement links TRBV18 to TRBJ2-1, with 7 bases matching TRBD1. Germline-derived CDR1 and CDR2 are KGHSH and LQKENI. V lost 1 base to trimming and J lost 9 bases; unmatched junction nucleotides: 9. The CDR3 totals 15 residues. The CDR3 reads CASSPRTGVLSEQFF. The CDR3 coding sequence is TGTGCCAGCTCACCACGAACAGGGGTCTTGAGTGAGCAGTTCTTC.

The V and J genes are TRBV28 and TRBJ2-1, with 7 bases identical to TRBD1. Trimming took 4 bases from V and 2 from J; bases not matched to a gene: 14. CDR1 MDHEN and CDR2 SYDVKM come from the germline V gene. This CDR3 has 18 residues. The CDR3, as DNA: TGTGCCAGCAGTTCCCGGGACAGCTATCGCCCGCCCTACAATGAGCAGTTCTTC. Amino acid sequence: CASSSRDSYRPPYNEQFF. The full variable domain, with the rest looked up from reference TRBV28 and TRBJ2-1, is DVKVTQSSRYLVKRTGEKVFLECVQDMDHENMFWYRQDPGLGLRLIYFSYDVKMKEKGDIPEGYSVSREKKERFSLILESASTNQTSMYLCASSSRDSYRPPYNEQFFGPGTRLTVL.

The chain carries TRBV24-1 and TRBJ1-5, with TRBD1 matching 8 bases. This CDR3 comprises 17 residues. Germline trimming cut 1 base from V and 1 base from J; bases unmatched to any gene: 5. Germline assignment: CDR1 KGHDR and CDR2 SFDVKD. The CDR3 spells CATSDFGQGVSNQPQHF. CDR3 coding DNA: TGTGCCACCAGTGATTTTGGACAGGGCGTAAGCAATCAGCCCCAGCATTTT.

This clone has only a few counts. J is TRBJ2-3 and V is TRBV30; 9 bases are a match to TRBD2. CDR1 and CDR2 from the germline V gene are GTSNPN and SVGIG (reference sequence). V lost 4 bases, J lost 3 bases, and 8 bases stayed unmatched. This CDR3 contains 15 residues. CDR3 sequence (DNA): TGTGCCTGGAAAAGAGCGGGAGGTCAGACAGATACGCAGTATTTT. This translates into CAWKRAGGQTDTQYF.

The chain combines TRBV5-1 with TRBJ2-1; possibly TRBD2 for D (6 bases). The length of the CDR3 is 15 residues. V lost 5 bases and J lost 0, with 12 bases in between. CDR1 is SGHRS, CDR2 YFSETQ, per germline. The chain's CDR3 is CASSSGTFSYNEQFF. CDR3 bases: TGCGCCAGCAGTTCGGGGACTTTCTCCTACAATGAGCAGTTCTTC.

CDR3 loop: CASSGDRGDQPQHF. CDR3 bases: TGTGCCAGCAGCGGCGACAGGGGCGATCAGCCCCAGCATTTT. This rearrangement joins TRBV6-5 to TRBJ1-5; 8 bases align to TRBD1. The trim removed 6 bases at V and 5 bases at J, leaving 6 bases unmatched. Germline CDR1 reads MNHEY; CDR2 reads SVGAGI. The CDR3 spans 14 residues.

The chain carries TRBV18 and TRBJ2-7; 9 nucleotides match TRBD2. The CDR3 has 15 amino acids. Germline trimming cut 5 bases from V and 1 base from J; bases unmatched to any gene: 6. CDR1 KGHSH and CDR2 LQKENI come from the germline V gene. CDR3: CASSLTTSGSYEQYF. The CDR3 DNA is TGTGCCAGCTCATTAACGACTAGCGGTTCCTACGAGCAGTACTTC. Combining the CDR3 with reference TRBV18 and TRBJ2-7 gives the whole variable domain NAGVMQNPRHLVRRRGQEARLRCSPMKGHSHVYWYRQLPEEGLKFMVYLQKENIIDESGMPKERFSAEFPKEGPSILRIQQVVRGDSAAYFCASSLTTSGSYEQYFGPGTRLTVT.

This clone has only a few counts. The J gene is TRBJ2-1, the V gene TRBV5-1, with TRBD2 matching 10 bases. CDR3 length: 16 amino acids. Germline CDR1 and CDR2: SGHRS and YFSETQ. Trimming at V came to 4 bases and at J to 4 bases, leaving 8 bases not matched to a gene. The CDR3 here is CASSPPLAGAYNEQFF. The DNA for the CDR3 is TGCGCCAGCAGCCCCCCTCTAGCGGGGGCTTACAATGAGCAGTTCTTC.

V usage is TRBV2 and J usage is TRBJ1-2; a possible D gene is TRBD1 (5 bases). CDR1 is SNHLY, CDR2 FYNNEI, per germline. The CDR3 has 13 amino acids. The V gene lost 6 bases and the J gene lost 4 bases, with 12 bases spanning the gap. The CDR3 coding sequence is TGTGCCAGCAGCGGACACCAGACCTATGGCTACACCTTC. The encoded protein is CASSGHQTYGYTF.

This clone was seen ten or more times. V usage is TRBV2 and J usage is TRBJ1-2; D is possibly TRBD1 (5 bases). V was cut by 5 bases and J by 5 bases, with 12 bases left in between. The CDR3 consists of 13 residues. Germline CDR1 is SNHLY and CDR2 is FYNNEI. The CDR3 DNA follows: TGTGCCAGCAGTCCAAAACGACAGTATGGCTACACCTTC. Protein sequence: CASSPKRQYGYTF.

This clone was seen more than once but under ten times. The chain carries TRBV5-6 and TRBJ2-4; D perhaps matches TRBD2 (5 bases). The CDR3 sequence is 16 residues long. V was pared by 0 bases and J by 0 bases, with 10 bases between. Germline V lookup: CDR1 SGHDT, CDR2 YYEEEE. CDR3 coding DNA: TGTGCCAGCAGCTTGGGCAGCGGAATAGCCAAAAACATTCAGTACTTC. It specifies CASSLGSGIAKNIQYF.

The chain has TRBV19 and TRBJ2-2; D is ambiguous. CDR3 size: 14 residues. Germline CDR1 is LNHDA and CDR2 is SQIVND (reference sequence). V lost 7 bases to trimming and J lost 4 bases, with 13 bases between them. The CDR3 coding sequence is TGTGCCAGTATGTATCTCCCCCTCACCGGGGAGCTGTTTTTT. Protein sequence: CASMYLPLTGELFF. Complete variable domain (other parts from reference TRBV19 and TRBJ2-2): DGGITQSPKYLFRKEGQNVTLSCEQNLNHDAMYWYRQDPGQGLRLIYYSQIVNDFQKGDIAEGYSVSREKKESFPLTVTSAQKNPTAFYLCASMYLPLTGELFFGEGSRLTVL.

The rearrangement uses TRBV10-2 and TRBJ1-6, with 7 positions matching TRBD1. With 5 bases clipped from V and 7 bases from J, the junction kept 5 bases outside the gene matches. Per the germline V gene, CDR1 is WSHSY and CDR2 is SAAADI. The CDR3 spans 14 residues. As DNA, the CDR3 is TGCGCCAGCAGTCGACAGGGAAGCAATTCACCCCTCCACTTT. Translation: CASSRQGSNSPLHF.

The chain combines TRBV5-1 with TRBJ1-1, with no clear D. The CDR3 totals 12 residues. Germline CDR1 reads SGHRS; CDR2 reads YFSETQ. V lost 1 base and J 1 base, leaving 2 bases between the germline ends. The CDR3 coding sequence is TGCGCCAGCAGCTTGCAGAACACTGAAGCTTTCTTT. Translation gives CASSLQNTEAFF.

V is TRBV5-5 and J is TRBJ1-2; 9 bases line up with TRBD1. The CDR3 runs 15 residues. J lost 2 bases, V lost 2 bases, and 4 bases had no gene match. CDR1 and CDR2 from the germline V gene are SGHKS and YYEKEE (reference sequence). CDR3 in amino acids: CASSLGQGLNYGYTF. The DNA of the CDR3 is TGTGCCAGCAGCTTAGGACAGGGGTTGAACTATGGCTACACCTTC. Looking up the rest from reference TRBV5-5 and TRBJ1-2 gives the full variable domain: DAGVTQSPTHLIKTRGQQVTLRCSPISGHKSVSWYQQVLGQGPQFIFQYYEKEERGRGNFPDRFSARQFPNYSSELNVNALLLGDSALYLCASSLGQGLNYGYTFGSGTRLTVV.

This clone showed up just a few times. The same CDR3 is also encoded by other DNA sequences in this sample. The chain carries TRBV6-5 and TRBJ1-1; 7 bases are a match to TRBD1. The CDR3 contains 14 residues. The trim removed 5 bases at V and 5 bases at J, leaving 8 bases unmatched. The germline V gene has CDR1 MNHEY and CDR2 SVGAGI. CDR3 sequence (DNA): TGTGCCAGCAGTCGCCGGACAGGCGGGACTGAAGCTTTCTTT. Its protein is CASSRRTGGTEAFF.